These 29 T cell receptor beta chains were all obtained from the same sample, sequenced in a study of T cells expressing NK-cell markers. TCRdb reprocessed the 5' RACE reads and stores each CDR3 protein as one record, lacking DNA. This sample contains 300,000 or so distinct CDR3 sequences. Source material: blood T cells: a sorted CD56 or NKG2C T cell subset, CD4+ or CD8+ T cells, or bulk PBMC T cells (not recorded which). These receptors all stem from a woman between 18 and 70 years old in good health.

The V call is TRBV20-1, the J call TRBJ2-1; the D call from TCRdb, TRBD2, cannot be confirmed without DNA. CDR1 is DFQATT, CDR2 SNEGSKA, per germline (reference sequence). The CDR3 has 14 residues. The chain's CDR3 is CSAMGLAGVHEQFF.

J is TRBJ1-5 and V is TRBV12-3 or TRBV12-4; the D call of TRBD1 rests on TCRdb alone, since no DNA is present to check it. This CDR3 spans 14 amino acids. This CDR3 reads CASRDRGINQPQHF.

The chain links TRBV5-1 to TRBJ1-1; TCRdb picks TRBD1, but there is no DNA to check that call. The CDR3 is 16 amino acids. CDR1 and CDR2 from the germline V gene are SGHRS and YFSETQ. This CDR3 is CASSWTNRGQGTEAFF.

The chain combines TRBV5-1 with TRBJ2-3; the D call of TRBD2 rests on TCRdb alone, since no DNA is present to check it. This CDR3 contains 16 residues. Per the germline V gene, CDR1 is SGHRS and CDR2 is YFSETQ. CDR3 in amino acids: CASSLAVTSDADTQYF.

V usage is TRBV7-3 and J usage is TRBJ2-1; the D call of TRBD1 rests on TCRdb alone, since no DNA is present to check it. The CDR3 consists of 15 residues. The germline CDR1 and CDR2 sequences are SGHTA and FQGTGA. This chain's CDR3 is CASSLIGTGTGEQFF.

V usage is TRBV29-1 and J usage is TRBJ1-1; the D call from TCRdb, TRBD1, cannot be confirmed without DNA. Germline V gene lookup returns CDR1 SQVTM and CDR2 ANQGSEA. CDR3 length equals 13 residues. CDR3 loop: CSVEGQRSTEAFF.

V gene TRBV7-2 combines with J gene TRBJ2-5. Germline values: CDR1 SGHTA, CDR2 FQGNSA. This CDR3 spans 15 amino acids. This chain's CDR3 is CASSLAPVIQETQYF.

The gene calls are TRBV30 and TRBJ2-3; TCRdb picks TRBD2, but there is no DNA to check that call. The CDR3 extends over 18 amino acids. The V gene's germline CDR1 is GTSNPN and CDR2 SVGIG (reference sequence). Here the CDR3 reads CAWSKKGGIGVGTDTQYF.

The V and J genes are TRBV7-6 and TRBJ2-3; the TCRdb D gene call, TRBD2, has no DNA to confirm it. Per the germline V gene, CDR1 is SGHVS and CDR2 is FNYEAQ. The CDR3 runs to 15 residues. This CDR3 reads CASSWTSGGGDTQYF. The entire variable domain, with the rest obtained from reference TRBV7-6 and TRBJ2-3, is as follows: GAGVSQSPRYKVTKRGQDVALRCDPISGHVSLYWYRQALGQGPEFLTYFNYEAQQDKSGLPNDRFSAERPEGSISTLTIQRTEQRDSAMYRCASSWTSGGGDTQYFGPGTRLTVL.

V usage is TRBV20-1 and J usage is TRBJ1-4; TCRdb's D gene call, TRBD1, goes unchecked for lack of DNA. CDR1 is DFQATT and CDR2 is SNEGSKA in the germline V gene (reference sequence). This CDR3 region has 14 residues. The CDR3 sequence is CSATPGQQLEKLFF.

The chain employs TRBV20-1 and TRBJ1-1; as DNA is missing, the TRBD1 call by TCRdb cannot be tested. CDR3 length: 17 residues. CDR1 DFQATT and CDR2 SNEGSKA come from the germline V gene (reference sequence). The chain's CDR3 is CSAREHPTRDTGTEAFF.

V usage is TRBV6-5 and J usage is TRBJ1-3. Germline CDR1 reads MNHEY; CDR2 reads SVGAGI. The CDR3 sequence is 18 residues long. CDR3 protein: CASSYVGQLIYSGNTIYF.

The gene calls are TRBV2 and TRBJ2-2; checking the TCRdb D call of TRBD1 is not possible without DNA. The CDR3 totals 12 residues. CDR1 and CDR2 (germline): SNHLY, FYNNEI. CDR3 protein: CASGQGPGELFF.

The chain's CDR3 is CASSPGTSSGNTIYF. The chain has TRBV12-3 or TRBV12-4 and TRBJ1-3; TCRdb's D gene call, TRBD1, goes unchecked for lack of DNA. There are 15 residues in the CDR3.

The chain carries TRBV29-1 and TRBJ2-7; TCRdb returns TRBD1, unconfirmable since there is no DNA. Germline V gene lookup returns CDR1 SQVTM and CDR2 ANQGSEA. The CDR3 has 11 amino acids. This chain's CDR3 is CSGRGPYEQYF.

The rearrangement links TRBV18 to TRBJ2-7. The germline V gene has CDR1 KGHSH and CDR2 LQKENI. This CDR3 is 15 amino acids long. CDR3: CASSPIDGSSYEQYF.

The rearrangement links TRBV7-3 to TRBJ1-1. The CDR3 extends over 13 amino acids. Germline CDR1 and CDR2: SGHTA and FQGTGA. CDR3 sequence: CASSQQQNTEAFF.

This sequence joins TRBV20-1 and TRBJ2-7; TCRdb indicates TRBD1, and absent DNA this call remains unverified. This CDR3 has 15 amino acids. CDR1 DFQATT and CDR2 SNEGSKA come from the germline V gene (reference sequence). The CDR3 loop is CSAREWKQGSNEQYF.

The chain carries TRBV5-1 and TRBJ1-2. Germline V lookup: CDR1 SGHRS, CDR2 YFSETQ. The CDR3 has 14 amino acids. This CDR3 reads CASRKNIYDYGYTF.

The chain employs TRBV18 and TRBJ1-2; with no DNA, the TCRdb D assignment of TRBD1 cannot be verified. Germline CDR1 reads KGHSH; CDR2 reads LQKENI. The CDR3 totals 14 residues. CDR3 loop: CASSPLSRAYGYTF.

The chain uses TRBV27 and TRBJ2-7; checking the TCRdb D call of TRBD2 is not possible without DNA. The length of the CDR3 is 16 residues. Germline CDR1 and CDR2: MNHEY and SMNVEV (reference sequence). Here the CDR3 reads CASSLLGLAMPYEQYF.

The V gene is TRBV10-3, the J gene TRBJ2-7; TCRdb returns TRBD2, unconfirmable since there is no DNA. The CDR3 loop spans 15 amino acids. The germline gives CDR1 ENHRY, CDR2 SYGVKD. The CDR3 spells CAISESSGRAGEQYF.

The chain uses TRBV20-1 and TRBJ2-7; with no DNA, the TCRdb D assignment of TRBD1 cannot be verified. The germline CDR1 and CDR2 sequences are DFQATT and SNEGSKA (reference sequence). The CDR3 runs to 12 residues. The CDR3 spells CSARDSPWEQYF.

The chain couples TRBV5-1 to TRBJ2-5. The germline CDR1 and CDR2 sequences are SGHRS and YFSETQ. CDR3 length: 15 residues. The CDR3 protein is CASSLADSWVETQYF. Together with reference TRBV5-1 and TRBJ2-5, the CDR3 gives the full variable domain: KAGVTQTPRYLIKTRGQQVTLSCSPISGHRSVSWYQQTPGQGLQFLFEYFSETQRNKGNFPGRFSGRQFSNSRSEMNVSTLELGDSALYLCASSLADSWVETQYFGPGTRLLVL.

This chain uses TRBV20-1 with TRBJ2-3; TCRdb indicates TRBD2, and absent DNA this call remains unverified. Germline lookup yields CDR1 DFQATT and CDR2 SNEGSKA (reference sequence). The CDR3 sequence is 16 residues long. The CDR3 is CSARLAGGGSTDTQYF.

This sequence joins TRBV6-2 or TRBV6-3 and TRBJ1-2. Germline CDR1 is MNHEY and CDR2 is SVGEGT. This CDR3 region has 14 residues. CDR3 region: CASTLRRGVYGYTF.

The chain is built from TRBV12-3 or TRBV12-4 and TRBJ1-5; TCRdb indicates TRBD1, and absent DNA this call remains unverified. There are 15 residues in the CDR3. CDR3 region: CASSLDRGIGQPQHF.

The gene calls are TRBV20-1 and TRBJ2-3; TCRdb's D call, TRBD2, is unchecked because there is no DNA. The CDR3 consists of 16 residues. Germline V lookup: CDR1 DFQATT, CDR2 SNEGSKA (reference sequence). CDR3 loop: CSASASGGVGTDTQYF.

V usage is TRBV12-3 or TRBV12-4 and J usage is TRBJ1-3. The CDR3 is 11 residues long. The CDR3 spells CASSNGNTIYF.